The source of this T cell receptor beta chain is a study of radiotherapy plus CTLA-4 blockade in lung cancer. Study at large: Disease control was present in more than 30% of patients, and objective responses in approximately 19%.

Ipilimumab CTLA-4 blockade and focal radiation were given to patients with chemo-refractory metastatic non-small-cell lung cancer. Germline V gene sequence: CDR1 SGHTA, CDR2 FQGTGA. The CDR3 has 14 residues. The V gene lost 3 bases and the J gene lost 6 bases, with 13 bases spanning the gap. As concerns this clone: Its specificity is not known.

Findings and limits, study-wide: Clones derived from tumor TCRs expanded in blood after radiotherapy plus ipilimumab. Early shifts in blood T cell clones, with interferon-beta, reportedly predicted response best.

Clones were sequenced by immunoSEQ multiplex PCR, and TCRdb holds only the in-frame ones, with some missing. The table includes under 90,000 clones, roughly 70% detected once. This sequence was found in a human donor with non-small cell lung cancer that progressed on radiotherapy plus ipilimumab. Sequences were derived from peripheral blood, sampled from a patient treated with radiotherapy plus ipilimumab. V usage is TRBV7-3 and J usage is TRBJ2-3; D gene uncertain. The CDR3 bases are TGTGCCAGCAGCTTCCAAGGGATCGGTGATACGCAGTATTTT. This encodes CASSFQGIGDTQYF.